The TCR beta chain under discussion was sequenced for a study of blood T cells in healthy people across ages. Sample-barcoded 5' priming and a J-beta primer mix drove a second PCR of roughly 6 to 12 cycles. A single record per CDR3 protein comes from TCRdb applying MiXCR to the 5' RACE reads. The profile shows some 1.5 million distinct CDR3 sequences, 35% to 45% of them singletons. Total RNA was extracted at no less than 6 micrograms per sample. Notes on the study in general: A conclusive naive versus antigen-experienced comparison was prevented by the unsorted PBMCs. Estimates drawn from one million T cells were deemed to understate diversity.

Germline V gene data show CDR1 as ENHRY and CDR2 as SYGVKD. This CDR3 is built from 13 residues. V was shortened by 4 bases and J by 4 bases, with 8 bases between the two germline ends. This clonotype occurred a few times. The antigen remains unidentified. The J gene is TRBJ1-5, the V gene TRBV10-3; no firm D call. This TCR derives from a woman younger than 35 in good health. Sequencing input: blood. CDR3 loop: CAISGASNQPQHF. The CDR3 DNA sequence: TGTGCCATCAGTGGCGCATCTAATCAGCCCCAGCATTTT.